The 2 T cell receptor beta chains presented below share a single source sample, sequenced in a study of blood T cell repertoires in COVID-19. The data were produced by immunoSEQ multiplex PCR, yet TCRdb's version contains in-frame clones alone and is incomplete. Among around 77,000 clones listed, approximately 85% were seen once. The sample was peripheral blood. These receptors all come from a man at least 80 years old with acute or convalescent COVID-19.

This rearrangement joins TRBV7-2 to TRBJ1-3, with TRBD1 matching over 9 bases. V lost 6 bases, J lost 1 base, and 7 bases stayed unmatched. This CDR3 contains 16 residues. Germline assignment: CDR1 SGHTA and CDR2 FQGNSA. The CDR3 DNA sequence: TGTGCCAGCAGTTTCCCGGGACAGGGTTCTGGAAACACCATATATTTT. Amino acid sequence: CASSFPGQGSGNTIYF.

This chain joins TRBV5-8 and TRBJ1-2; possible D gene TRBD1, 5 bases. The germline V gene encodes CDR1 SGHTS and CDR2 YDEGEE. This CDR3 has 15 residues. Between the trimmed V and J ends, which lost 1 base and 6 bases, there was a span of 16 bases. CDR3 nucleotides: TGTGCCAGCAGCTTGAGGGGCCTAGGTCGAAATGGCTACACCTTC. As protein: CASSLRGLGRNGYTF.